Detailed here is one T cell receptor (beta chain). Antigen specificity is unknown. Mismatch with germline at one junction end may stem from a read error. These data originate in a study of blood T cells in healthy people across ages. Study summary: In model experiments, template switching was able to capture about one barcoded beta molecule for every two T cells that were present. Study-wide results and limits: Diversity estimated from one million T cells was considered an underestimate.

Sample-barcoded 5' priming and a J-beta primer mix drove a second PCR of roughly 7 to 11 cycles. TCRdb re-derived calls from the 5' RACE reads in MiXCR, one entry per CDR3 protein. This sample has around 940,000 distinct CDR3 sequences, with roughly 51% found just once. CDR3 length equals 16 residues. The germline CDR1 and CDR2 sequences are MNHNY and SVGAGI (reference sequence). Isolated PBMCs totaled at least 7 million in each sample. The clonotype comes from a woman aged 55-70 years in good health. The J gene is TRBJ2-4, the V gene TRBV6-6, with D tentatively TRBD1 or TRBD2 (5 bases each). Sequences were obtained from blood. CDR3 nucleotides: TGCGCCAGCCAACTGGGCCGGGGCGGAGCCAAAAACATTCAGTACTTC. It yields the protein CASQLGRGGAKNIQYF.